These 16 T cell receptor beta chains were sequenced from one sample in a study of cytomegalovirus exposure and HLA in healthy donors. 60 Vbeta and 13 Jbeta primers were used in PCR. Profiled with immunoSEQ multiplex PCR; TCRdb holds only in-frame clones, not every one. The data show fewer than 200,000 clones, roughly 79% seen once. Specimen: PBMCs. All receptors derive from a woman between 18 and 29 years old in good health and CMV-seropositive.

CDR3 amino acids: CATSRDLREQFF. DNA of the CDR3: TGTGCCACCAGCAGAGACCTGCGTGAGCAGTTCTTC. The genes are TRBV15 and TRBJ2-1; D remains ambiguous. The germline V gene encodes CDR1 LNHNV and CDR2 YYDKDF (reference sequence). This CDR3 contains 12 residues. V lost 0 bases, J lost 9 bases, and 6 bases lay in between.

This clone has just one count. The CDR3 loop is CASSRQGGMNTEAFF. The CDR3 bases are TGCGCCAGCAGCCGACAGGGAGGAATGAACACTGAAGCTTTCTTT. The V call is TRBV4-1, the J call TRBJ1-1; 7 nucleotides match TRBD1. The germline CDR1 and CDR2 sequences are MGHRA and YSYEKL. Trimming took 4 bases from V and 0 from J; bases not matched to a gene: 5. This CDR3 contains 15 residues.

This clone was detected a few times. The V and J genes are TRBV9 and TRBJ2-3; 7 nucleotides match TRBD2. The CDR3 runs to 17 residues. Germline V gives CDR1 SGDLS, CDR2 YYNGEE. The J segment lost 4 bases and the V segment lost 5 bases, leaving 16 bases of the junction unmatched. This CDR3 is CASSQRTSYGFADTQYF. DNA of the CDR3: TGTGCCAGCAGTCAAAGGACTAGTTACGGGTTTGCAGATACGCAGTATTTT. Using reference TRBV9 and TRBJ2-3 for the parts outside the CDR3, the full variable domain is DSGVTQTPKHLITATGQRVTLRCSPRSGDLSVYWYQQSLDQGLQFLIQYYNGEERAKGNILERFSAQQFPDLHSELNLSSLELGDSALYFCASSQRTSYGFADTQYFGPGTRLTVL.

The J gene is TRBJ2-1, the V gene TRBV4-3, with 7 positions matching TRBD2. Germline V lookup: CDR1 LGHNA, CDR2 YSLEER. Germline trimming cut 4 bases from V and 6 bases from J; bases unmatched to any gene: 3. This CDR3 has 13 residues. CDR3 sequence: CASSLGLVNEQFF. The CDR3 DNA sequence: TGCGCCAGCAGCCTCGGACTAGTCAATGAGCAGTTCTTC.

This chain uses TRBV6-5 with TRBJ2-3; D not certain. The CDR3 spans 15 residues. Germline V CDR1 and CDR2: MNHEY, SVGAGI. V was clipped by 0 bases and J by 5 bases, with 12 bases between them. The CDR3 DNA reads as TGTGCCAGCAGTTACTCGTGGCAGATGATAGATACGCAGTATTTT. It codes for CASSYSWQMIDTQYF.

The V gene is TRBV7-8, the J gene TRBJ2-3; 8 nucleotides agree with TRBD2. The CDR3 extends over 14 amino acids. J gave up 1 base and V 6 bases, and 3 bases lay outside the gene matches. From germline, CDR1 is SGHVS and CDR2 FQNEAQ. CDR3 bases: TGTGCCAGCAGTTGGACTAGCCGCACAGATACGCAGTATTTT. Translating it yields CASSWTSRTDTQYF.

A single count supports this clone. The V and J genes are TRBV2 and TRBJ1-1, with 7 bases matching TRBD1. Trimming at V came to 0 bases and at J to 8 bases, leaving 6 bases not matched to a gene. Germline CDR1 SNHLY, CDR2 FYNNEI. The CDR3 runs 14 residues. The CDR3 nucleotides are TGTGCCAGCAGTGAAGCCCGGACAGGACGGGAAGCTTTCTTT. This translates into CASSEARTGREAFF.

V and J are TRBV15 and TRBJ2-5, with D tentatively TRBD1 (5 bases). Per germline, CDR1 LNHNV and CDR2 YYDKDF (reference sequence). The germline V and J ends were trimmed by 5 bases and 1 base, with 14 bases remaining between them. The length of the CDR3 is 15 residues. Written as DNA, the CDR3 is TGTGCCACCAGCTATACCTCAGGGATCCAAGAGACCCAGTACTTC. It codes for CATSYTSGIQETQYF.

The chain recombines TRBV29-1 with TRBJ2-7; 8 nucleotides line up with TRBD1. Germline CDR1 SQVTM, CDR2 ANQGSEA. Trimming cost V 7 bases and J 2 bases; bases outside gene matches: 1. This CDR3 contains 11 residues. DNA for the CDR3: TGCAGCGCGGGACAGGCCTACGAGCAGTACTTC. Its translation is CSAGQAYEQYF.

The V and J genes are TRBV27 and TRBJ1-2, with TRBD1 as a possible D gene (5 bases). Germline CDR1 is MNHEY and CDR2 is SMNVEV (reference sequence). CDR3 length: 17 residues. Trimming removed 0 bases at V and 8 bases at J, with 22 bases between. The CDR3 bases are TGTGCCAGCAGTTTATCGGGGGGAATGGGACCCGGGGCCGGCTACACCTTC. Its protein product is CASSLSGGMGPGAGYTF.

The V call is TRBV5-6, the J call TRBJ2-3; 14 nucleotides agree with TRBD2. J was trimmed by 0 bases and V by 7 bases; bases with no gene match: 4. Germline V gene lookup returns CDR1 SGHDT and CDR2 YYEEEE. This CDR3 has 16 residues. CDR3 in amino acids: CASATSGGVSTDTQYF. The CDR3 nucleotides read TGTGCCAGCGCGACTAGCGGGGGGGTGAGCACAGATACGCAGTATTTT.

The chain is built from TRBV4-3 and TRBJ2-1; D perhaps matches TRBD1 (5 bases). This CDR3 has 15 residues. V was shortened by 0 bases and J by 8 bases, with 14 bases between the two germline ends. Germline V gene sequence: CDR1 LGHNA, CDR2 YSLEER. The CDR3: CASSQEQGGVYEQFF. CDR3 DNA sequence: TGCGCCAGCAGCCAAGAGCAGGGTGGTGTTTATGAGCAGTTCTTC.

The CDR3 sequence is CASSPIRVGGEKLFF. In DNA, the CDR3 is TGTGCCAGCAGCCCGATCAGGGTGGGTGGTGAAAAACTGTTTTTT. V usage is TRBV14 and J usage is TRBJ1-4, with a tentative D call TRBD1 (5 bases). This CDR3 region has 15 residues. V lost 4 bases, J lost 7 bases, and 16 bases lay in between. Germline CDR1 is SGHDN and CDR2 is FVKESK.

The chain carries TRBV28 and TRBJ1-5; unclear D gene. The CDR3 runs 15 residues. Per the germline V gene, CDR1 is MDHEN and CDR2 is SYDVKM. V lost 3 bases to trimming and J lost 2 bases, with 11 bases between them. In nucleotides, the CDR3 is TGTGCCAGCAGTTTGCGGTTTTTGGGCAATCAGCCCCAGCATTTT. The encoded protein is CASSLRFLGNQPQHF.

This chain uses TRBV9 with TRBJ2-5; the D gene is possibly TRBD2 (6 bases). V was trimmed by 3 bases and J by 5 bases, leaving 23 bases between them. Germline V gene data show CDR1 as SGDLS and CDR2 as YYNGEE. The CDR3 consists of 17 residues. The CDR3 DNA is TGTGCCAGCAGCGCAAACCCTCACCGGAGGGGTGTGGAGACCCAGTACTTC. It specifies CASSANPHRRGVETQYF.

The chain combines TRBV6-7 with TRBJ1-1, with 7 bases that match TRBD1. TRBV6-7 is an ORF; its function is uncertain. Losses at the gene ends were 6 bases for V and 8 bases for J; bases not matched to a gene: 6. The CDR3 length is 12 residues. The CDR3, as DNA: TGTGCCAGCAGCCTGGGACAGAGCGAAGCTTTCTTT. Its translation: CASSLGQSEAFF.